One sample yielded the 11 T cell receptor beta chains listed below, sequenced in a study of CD8 T cells in Susac syndrome. cDNA came from about 0.5 to 1 ug RNA primed by random hexamers. MiXCR, applied by TCRdb to the immunoSEQ multiplex PCR reads, yields one record per CDR3 protein. The table records about 290,000 distinct CDR3 sequences, 70% to 90% of them present only once. Input material: CD8+ T cells from PBMCs. Receptor source: a human donor with multiple sclerosis.

This clonotype was counted only a few times. The chain combines TRBV6-5 with TRBJ2-5, with D possibly TRBD1 on 6 matching bases. V was cut by 2 bases and J by 1 base, with 11 bases left in between. Looked up from germline, CDR1 is MNHEY and CDR2 is SVGAGI. This CDR3 has 15 residues. For the CDR3, the DNA is TGTGCCAGCAGTTACGATGGGGGCTCCCAAGAGACCCAGTACTTC. This sequence encodes CASSYDGGSQETQYF.

V usage is TRBV21-1 and J usage is TRBJ2-1; TRBD2 is the table's D call, not checked against the DNA. TRBV21-1 corresponds to a pseudogene. The CDR3 runs 19 residues. CDR3 nucleotides: TGTGCCAGCAGCAAATGGCCCCAGACGACTAGCGGGAGTCAGGATGAGCAGTTCTTC. Amino acids: CASSKWPQTTSGSQDEQFF.

The chain couples TRBV7-9 to TRBJ2-7; D not resolved. V was trimmed by 5 bases and J by 2 bases, leaving 16 bases between them. The germline V gene encodes CDR1 SEHNR and CDR2 FQNEAQ (reference sequence). CDR3 length: 15 residues. The CDR3 loop is CASSPPERVTYEQYF. The CDR3 DNA follows: TGTGCCAGCAGCCCGCCCGAACGAGTCACCTACGAGCAGTACTTC.

The J gene is TRBJ2-2, the V gene TRBV7-8; 10 nucleotides line up with TRBD2. Germline V CDR1 and CDR2: SGHVS, FQNEAQ. With 0 bases clipped from V and 4 bases from J, the junction kept 5 bases outside the gene matches. This CDR3 contains 17 residues. The CDR3 DNA is TGTGCCAGCAGCTTAGCGCCTAGCGGGAGCGTCACCGGGGAGCTGTTTTTT. It specifies CASSLAPSGSVTGELFF.

This chain uses TRBV12-3 or TRBV12-4 with TRBJ2-1; 9 nucleotides align to TRBD2. The CDR3 consists of 15 residues. With 6 bases clipped from V and 5 bases from J, the junction kept 8 bases outside the gene matches. CDR3 sequence reads: CASSPPRGRDNEQFF. DNA of the CDR3: TGTGCCAGCAGCCCCCCTCGCGGGAGGGACAATGAGCAGTTCTTC.

V usage is TRBV29-1 and J usage is TRBJ1-4; D is perhaps TRBD1 (6 bases). The CDR3 sequence is 17 residues long. Trimming stripped 7 bases from V and 0 bases from J, with 21 bases between. Germline V gene data show CDR1 as SQVTM and CDR2 as ANQGSEA. The CDR3 here is CSAAWDTEVATNEKLFF. In nucleotides, the CDR3 is TGCAGCGCTGCCTGGGACACCGAAGTGGCAACTAATGAAAAACTGTTTTTT.

The chain uses TRBV28 and TRBJ1-5; D is uncertain. CDR1 is MDHEN, CDR2 SYDVKM, per germline. Trimming took off 2 bases at V and 3 bases at J, with 14 bases between the two ends. This CDR3 has 16 residues. The CDR3 DNA reads as TGTGCCAGCAGTTTAAGTTTAAACCAGGACAATCAGCCCCAGCATTTT. It is translated as CASSLSLNQDNQPQHF.

This clonotype occurred a few times. The CDR3 sequence is CASSYPEEGLVYEQYF. CDR3 nucleotide sequence: TGTGCCAGCAGTTACCCGGAGGAAGGGCTGGTCTACGAGCAGTACTTC. The J gene is TRBJ2-7, the V gene TRBV6-5; D perhaps matches TRBD2 (5 bases). In germline, CDR1 is MNHEY, CDR2 SVGAGI. V lost 2 bases to trimming and J lost 3 bases, with 17 bases between them. This CDR3 spans 16 amino acids.

The V call is TRBV5-4, the J call TRBJ1-1; D unresolved. Per germline, CDR1 SGHNT and CDR2 YYREEE (reference sequence). Trimming stripped 0 bases from V and 0 bases from J, with 9 bases between. This CDR3 is built from 15 residues. The CDR3 sequence is CASSLAVSMNTEAFF. CDR3 in DNA: TGTGCCAGCAGCTTGGCAGTGTCTATGAACACTGAAGCTTTCTTT.

V and J are TRBV20-1 and TRBJ2-7; 7 nucleotides align to TRBD1. This CDR3 is 18 amino acids long. Germline CDR1 reads DFQATT; CDR2 reads SNEGSKA (reference sequence). Losses at the gene ends were 0 bases for V and 7 bases for J; bases not matched to a gene: 21. DNA of the CDR3: TGCAGTGCTAGAGATCTCTGGTCGGGGACAGACTCAATTGGGGAGCAGTACTTC. Translation: CSARDLWSGTDSIGEQYF.

V is TRBV25-1 and J is TRBJ1-1; D is unresolved. The CDR3 loop spans 10 amino acids. The germline CDR1 and CDR2 sequences are MGHDK and SYGVNS. V lost 4 bases, J lost 8 bases, and 5 bases lay in between. CDR3: CASSAGEAFF. In DNA form, the CDR3 reads TGTGCCAGCAGTGCCGGAGAAGCTTTCTTT.